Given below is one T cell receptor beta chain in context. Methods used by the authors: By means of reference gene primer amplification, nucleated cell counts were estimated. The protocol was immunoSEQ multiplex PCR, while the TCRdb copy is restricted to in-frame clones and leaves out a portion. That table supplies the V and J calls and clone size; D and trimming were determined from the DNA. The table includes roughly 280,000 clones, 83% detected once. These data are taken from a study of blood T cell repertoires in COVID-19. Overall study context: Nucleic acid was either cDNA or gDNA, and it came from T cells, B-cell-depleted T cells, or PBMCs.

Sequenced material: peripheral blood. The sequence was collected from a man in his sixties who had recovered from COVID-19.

The CDR3 spells CASSSGVVGNQPQHF. CDR3 coding DNA: TGTGCCAGCAGCTCAGGGGTTGTTGGAAATCAGCCCCAGCATTTT. The V gene is TRBV5-5, the J gene TRBJ1-5; tentative D call: TRBD1 (6 bases). Germline V gene lookup returns CDR1 SGHKS and CDR2 YYEKEE (reference sequence). V lost 3 bases and J lost 4, with 14 bases in between. There are 15 residues in the CDR3.